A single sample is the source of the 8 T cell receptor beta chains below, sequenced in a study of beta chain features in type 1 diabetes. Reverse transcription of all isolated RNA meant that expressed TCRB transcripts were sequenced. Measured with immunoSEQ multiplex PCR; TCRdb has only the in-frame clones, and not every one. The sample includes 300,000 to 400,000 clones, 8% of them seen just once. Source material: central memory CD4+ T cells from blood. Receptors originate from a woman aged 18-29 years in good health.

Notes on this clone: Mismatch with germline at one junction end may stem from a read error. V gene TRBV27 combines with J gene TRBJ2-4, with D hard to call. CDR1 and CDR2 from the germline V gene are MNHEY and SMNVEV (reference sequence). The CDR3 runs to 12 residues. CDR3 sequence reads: CASSLPPGPPGF. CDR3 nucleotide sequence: TGTGCCAGCAGTTTACCCCCCGGGCCCCCTGGCTTC.

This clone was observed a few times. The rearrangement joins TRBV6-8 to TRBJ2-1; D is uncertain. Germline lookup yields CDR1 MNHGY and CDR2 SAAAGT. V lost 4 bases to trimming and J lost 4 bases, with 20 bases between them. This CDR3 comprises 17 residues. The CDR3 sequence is CASSSPWLWATYNEQFF. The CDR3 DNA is TGTGCCAGCAGTTCTCCGTGGCTGTGGGCTACGTACAATGAGCAGTTCTTC.

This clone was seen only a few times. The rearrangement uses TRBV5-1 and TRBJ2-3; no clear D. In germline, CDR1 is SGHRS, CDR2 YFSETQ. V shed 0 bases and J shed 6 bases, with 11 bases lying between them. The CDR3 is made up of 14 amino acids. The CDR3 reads CASSLEASYDTQYF. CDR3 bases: TGCGCCAGCAGCTTGGAGGCTAGTTATGATACGCAGTATTTT.

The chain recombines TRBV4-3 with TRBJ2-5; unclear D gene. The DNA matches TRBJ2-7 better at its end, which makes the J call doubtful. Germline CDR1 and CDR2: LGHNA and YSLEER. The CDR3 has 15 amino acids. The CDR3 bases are TGCGCCAGCAGCCAAGAACCCGGCGGCTACTACGAGCAGTACTTC. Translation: CASSQEPGGYYEQYF.

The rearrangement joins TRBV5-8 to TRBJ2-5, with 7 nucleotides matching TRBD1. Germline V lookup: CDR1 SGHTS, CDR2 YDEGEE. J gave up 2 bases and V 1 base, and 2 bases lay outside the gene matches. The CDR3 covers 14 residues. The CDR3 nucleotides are TGTGCCAGCAGCTTGAAGGGACAGCAAGAGACCCAGTACTTC. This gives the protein CASSLKGQQETQYF.

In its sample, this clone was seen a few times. Here the CDR3 DNA reads TGTGCCAGCAGCTTAGATTCCCAGCGGGCTCACACAGATACGCAGTATTTT. Residues: CASSLDSQRAHTDTQYF. This rearrangement joins TRBV7-2 to TRBJ2-3, with TRBD2 as a possible D gene (6 bases). The germline V gene has CDR1 SGHTA and CDR2 FQGNSA. The length of the CDR3 is 17 residues. The V end lost 1 base, the J end lost 2 bases, and 16 bases lay between the germline ends.

The CDR3 DNA follows: TGTGCCAGCAGCTGGACTAGCGTCGGTGAGCAGTTCTTC. As protein: CASSWTSVGEQFF. The V and J genes are TRBV7-2 and TRBJ2-1; 9 nucleotides line up with TRBD2. V was clipped by 4 bases and J by 9 bases; unmatched bases: 4. The CDR3 is made up of 13 amino acids. CDR1 is SGHTA and CDR2 is FQGNSA in the germline V gene.

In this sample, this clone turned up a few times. The CDR3 here is CATGGLADYEQYF. The CDR3 DNA sequence: TGTGCCACCGGCGGACTAGCGGACTACGAGCAGTACTTC. The chain links TRBV6-5 to TRBJ2-7; 10 bases map to TRBD2. The J segment lost 3 bases and the V segment lost 10 bases, leaving 6 bases of the junction unmatched. Germline lookup yields CDR1 MNHEY and CDR2 SVGAGI. CDR3 size: 13 residues.